This T cell receptor (beta chain) was recorded in a study of T-cell reconstitution after alpha-beta-depleted transplantation in children. General observations from the study: Some patients' high day-60 TCRbeta diversity was attributed to recipient cells surviving conditioning. Expanded graft clones numbering several hundred reportedly gave rise to alpha-beta T cells about two months after transplant. Counts and diversity of T cells one year after transplant came mostly from newly produced T cells.

This clonotype was counted between two and nine times. Its antigen is not identified. Germline V gene sequence: CDR1 LGHDT, CDR2 YNNKEL (reference sequence). This CDR3 comprises 15 residues. V lost 3 bases and J 5 bases, leaving 14 bases between the germline ends. Unique molecular identifiers were incorporated when the TCRbeta library was constructed. MiXCR, applied by TCRdb to the PCR reads, yields one record per CDR3 protein. Here the sample spans around 960,000 distinct CDR3 sequences, about 29% being singletons. The sequenced sample was PBMCs, mostly from graft donor cells, obtained 360 days after TCRalphabeta/CD19-depleted stem cell transplant. This chain connects TRBV3-1 to TRBJ2-1; the D gene is possibly TRBD1 (6 bases). The clonotype comes from a boy in the first two years of life who had a stem cell transplant for SCID, so the T cells may come from the graft donor. CDR3 sequence reads: CASSQIRTVNNEQFF. DNA of the CDR3: TGTGCCAGCAGCCAGATCCGGACAGTTAACAATGAGCAGTTCTTC.